A selection of T cell receptor beta chains follows, all from one sample in a study of T-cell reconstitution after alpha-beta-depleted transplantation in children. TCRdb called the PCR reads again in MiXCR, with one record for every CDR3 protein. The table has fewer than 450,000 distinct CDR3 sequences, 15% to 20% seen once. Sequences were derived from PBMCs, mostly from graft donor cells, sampled 360 days after TCRalphabeta/CD19-depleted stem cell transplant. The receptors shown here come from a male patient between 2 and 10 years old who had a stem cell transplant for acute lymphoblastic leukemia, so the T cells may come from the graft donor. Each CDR3 is given with its conserved first and last residue. Fields, in order: D gene, J gene, V gene, clone size, CDR3 protein, CDR3 DNA. The D gene is left open where the match is weak. Clone size, where shown, is once, few, many, or a class for clones that have expanded.

d_call: TRBD1
j_call: TRBJ2-7
v_call: TRBV10-3
clone_size: .
cdr3_aa: CATGTGGGYEQYF
cdr3_nt: TGTGCCACTGGGACAGGGGGCGGCTACGAGCAGTACTTC

d_call: .
j_call: TRBJ1-1
v_call: TRBV29-1
clone_size: .
cdr3_aa: CSATSGARSGTEAFF
cdr3_nt: TGCAGCGCCACGTCGGGGGCCCGATCGGGCACTGAAGCTTTCTTT

d_call: TRBD2
j_call: TRBJ2-7
v_call: TRBV20-1
clone_size: .
cdr3_aa: CSARPAGGRYEQYF
cdr3_nt: TGCAGTGCTAGACCAGCGGGAGGGCGGTACGAGCAGTACTTC

d_call: TRBD2
j_call: TRBJ2-7
v_call: TRBV7-3
clone_size: many
cdr3_aa: CASSKREPSYEQYF
cdr3_nt: TGTGCCAGCAGCAAGCGGGAGCCCTCCTACGAGCAGTACTTC

d_call: .
j_call: TRBJ1-1
v_call: TRBV12-3/TRBV12-4
clone_size: .
cdr3_aa: CASSFTATEAFF
cdr3_nt: TGTGCCAGCAGTTTTACGGCGACTGAAGCTTTCTTT

d_call: TRBD1
j_call: TRBJ1-4
v_call: TRBV4-1
clone_size: .
cdr3_aa: CASSQADRVGEKLFF
cdr3_nt: TGCGCCAGCAGCCAAGCGGACAGGGTGGGGGAAAAACTGTTTTTT

d_call: TRBD1
j_call: TRBJ2-7
v_call: TRBV7-9
clone_size: few
cdr3_aa: CASSSTGTGPYEQYF
cdr3_nt: TGTGCCAGCAGCTCGACCGGGACAGGGCCCTACGAGCAGTACTTC

d_call: .
j_call: TRBJ2-5
v_call: TRBV4-1
clone_size: many
cdr3_aa: CASSRGPRVETQYF
cdr3_nt: TGCGCCAGCAGCAGGGGACCTAGGGTGGAGACCCAGTACTTC

d_call: .
j_call: TRBJ2-1
v_call: TRBV27
clone_size: few
cdr3_aa: CASSPGTFLYNEQFF
cdr3_nt: TGTGCCAGCAGTCCTGGGACTTTCCTCTACAATGAGCAGTTCTTC

d_call: .
j_call: TRBJ2-1
v_call: TRBV28
clone_size: .
cdr3_aa: CASSPRFEQFF
cdr3_nt: TGTGCCAGCAGTCCCCGCTTCGAGCAGTTCTTC

d_call: .
j_call: TRBJ2-3
v_call: TRBV29-1
clone_size: many
cdr3_aa: CSAPSEGWVGDTQYF
cdr3_nt: TGCAGCGCCCCTTCGGAGGGTTGGGTAGGAGATACGCAGTATTTT

d_call: TRBD2
j_call: TRBJ2-1
v_call: TRBV28
clone_size: many
cdr3_aa: CASSSAGTRSYNEQFF
cdr3_nt: TGTGCCAGCAGTTCGGCCGGGACTAGATCTTACAATGAGCAGTTCTTC

d_call: .
j_call: TRBJ2-6
v_call: TRBV4-3
clone_size: .
cdr3_aa: CASSHGQIRSGANVLTF
cdr3_nt: TGCGCCAGCAGCCACGGACAGATCCGCTCTGGGGCCAACGTCCTGACTTTC

d_call: .
j_call: TRBJ2-2
v_call: TRBV10-3
clone_size: .
cdr3_aa: CAISELGTSTGELFF
cdr3_nt: TGTGCCATCAGCGAACTCGGGACCTCTACCGGGGAGCTGTTTTTT

d_call: .
j_call: TRBJ2-2
v_call: TRBV28
clone_size: many
cdr3_aa: CASSLPDELPPNTGELFF
cdr3_nt: TGTGCCAGCAGTCTGCCGGACGAGCTACCCCCGAACACCGGGGAGCTGTTTTTT

d_call: .
j_call: TRBJ1-1
v_call: TRBV27
clone_size: .
cdr3_aa: CASSLLALGPGAPRAFF
cdr3_nt: TGTGCCAGCAGTTTATTGGCCCTGGGCCCGGGGGCACCCCGAGCTTTCTTT

d_call: .
j_call: TRBJ2-1
v_call: TRBV25-1
clone_size: many
cdr3_aa: CASSEPTADEQFF
cdr3_nt: TGTGCCAGCAGTGAGCCGACGGCCGATGAGCAGTTCTTC

d_call: TRBD2
j_call: TRBJ2-1
v_call: TRBV10-3
clone_size: many
cdr3_aa: CAISRLAAAPYNEQFF
cdr3_nt: TGTGCCATCAGCCGACTAGCGGCAGCTCCTTACAATGAGCAGTTCTTC

d_call: .
j_call: TRBJ2-1
v_call: TRBV4-1
clone_size: few
cdr3_aa: CASSQWGYEQFF
cdr3_nt: TGCGCCAGCAGCCAATGGGGCTATGAGCAGTTCTTC

d_call: TRBD2
j_call: TRBJ2-3
v_call: TRBV12-3/TRBV12-4
clone_size: .
cdr3_aa: CASSSLEREGTDTQYF
cdr3_nt: TGTGCCAGCAGTTCCCTTGAGCGGGAGGGCACAGATACGCAGTATTTT